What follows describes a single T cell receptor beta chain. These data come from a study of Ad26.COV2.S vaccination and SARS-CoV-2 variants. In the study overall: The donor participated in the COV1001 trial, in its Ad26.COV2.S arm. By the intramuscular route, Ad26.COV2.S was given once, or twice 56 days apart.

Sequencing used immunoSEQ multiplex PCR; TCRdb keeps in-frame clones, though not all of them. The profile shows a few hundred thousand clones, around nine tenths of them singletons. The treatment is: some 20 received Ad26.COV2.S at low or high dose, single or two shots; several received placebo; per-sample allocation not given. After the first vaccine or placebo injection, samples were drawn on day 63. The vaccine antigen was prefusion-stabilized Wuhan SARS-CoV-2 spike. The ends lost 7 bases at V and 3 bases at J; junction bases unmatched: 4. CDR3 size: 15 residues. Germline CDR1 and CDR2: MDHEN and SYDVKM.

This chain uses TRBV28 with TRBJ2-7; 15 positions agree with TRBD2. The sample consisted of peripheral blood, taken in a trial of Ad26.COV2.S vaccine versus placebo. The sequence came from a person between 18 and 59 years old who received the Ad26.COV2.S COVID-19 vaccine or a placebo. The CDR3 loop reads CASNLGLAGGYEQYF. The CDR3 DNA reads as TGTGCCAGCAATCTGGGACTAGCGGGAGGCTACGAGCAGTACTTC. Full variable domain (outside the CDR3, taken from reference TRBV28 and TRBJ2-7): DVKVTQSSRYLVKRTGEKVFLECVQDMDHENMFWYRQDPGLGLRLIYFSYDVKMKEKGDIPEGYSVSREKKERFSLILESASTNQTSMYLCASNLGLAGGYEQYFGPGTRLTVT.